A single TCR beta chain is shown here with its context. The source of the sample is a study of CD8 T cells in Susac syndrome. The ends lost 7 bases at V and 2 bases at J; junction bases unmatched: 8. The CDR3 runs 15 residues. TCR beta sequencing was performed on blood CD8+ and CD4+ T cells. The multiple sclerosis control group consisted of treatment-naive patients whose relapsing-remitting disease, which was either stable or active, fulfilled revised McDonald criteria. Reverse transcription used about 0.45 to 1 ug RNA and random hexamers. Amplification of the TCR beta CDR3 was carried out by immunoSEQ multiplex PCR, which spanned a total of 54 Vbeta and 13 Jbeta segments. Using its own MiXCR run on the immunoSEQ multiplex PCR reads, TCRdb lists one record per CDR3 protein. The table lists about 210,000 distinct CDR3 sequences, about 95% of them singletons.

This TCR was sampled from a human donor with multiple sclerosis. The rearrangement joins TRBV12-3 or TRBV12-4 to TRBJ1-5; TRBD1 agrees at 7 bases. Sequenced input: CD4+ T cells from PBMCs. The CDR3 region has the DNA TGTGCCAGCACCCTTACAGGGGTCGGCAATCAGCCCCAGCATTTT. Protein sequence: CASTLTGVGNQPQHF.